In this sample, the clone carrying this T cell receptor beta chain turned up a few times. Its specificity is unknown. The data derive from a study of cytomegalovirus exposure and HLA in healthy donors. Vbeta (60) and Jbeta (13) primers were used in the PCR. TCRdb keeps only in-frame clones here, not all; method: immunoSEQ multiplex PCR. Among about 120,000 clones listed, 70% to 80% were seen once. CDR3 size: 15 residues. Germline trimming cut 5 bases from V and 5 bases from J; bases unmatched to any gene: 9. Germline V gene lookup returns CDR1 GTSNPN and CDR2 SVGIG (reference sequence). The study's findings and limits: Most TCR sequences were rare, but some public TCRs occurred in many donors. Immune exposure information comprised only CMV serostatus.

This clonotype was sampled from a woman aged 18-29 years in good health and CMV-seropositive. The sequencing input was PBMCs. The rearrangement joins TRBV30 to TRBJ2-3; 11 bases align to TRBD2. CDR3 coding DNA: TGTGCCTGGGACGCCGGGACTAGCGGAAAAGATACGCAGTATTTT. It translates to CAWDAGTSGKDTQYF.